This T cell receptor (beta chain) originates from a study of cytotoxic CD8 clonotypes in ibrutinib-treated CLL. Study-level results: Clonality increased at ibrutinib response and stayed stable in sustained remission. At progression, however, it fell back toward baseline.

To note about this clone: The target antigen is unknown.

Trimming stripped 0 bases from V and 4 bases from J, with 8 bases between. This CDR3 spans 14 amino acids. Per germline, CDR1 KGHSH and CDR2 LQKENI. Repertoires were generated with immunoSEQ multiplex PCR, while TCRdb's copy carries only in-frame clones and drops some. Altogether 250,000 to 350,000 clones are present, 65% to 85% being singletons, with the ten largest covering around 5.3%. The sequence was obtained from a human donor with chronic lymphocytic leukemia. The chain recombines TRBV18 with TRBJ2-3, with D hard to call. The sequencing used PBMCs, collected at disease progression, from a patient treated with ibrutinib. The chain's CDR3 is CASSPPGKPDTQYF. The CDR3 DNA reads TGTGCCAGCTCACCACCGGGGAAACCAGATACGCAGTATTTT.